The sequence of this T cell receptor (beta chain) was determined in a study of T cell repertoires in ileal Crohn's disease. Study in general: At surgery, about 38% of patients smoked, with median disease duration about 7.9 years.

The CDR3 is made up of 15 amino acids. The germline gives CDR1 SGHNT, CDR2 YYREEE (reference sequence). Trimming stripped 4 bases from V and 0 bases from J, with 12 bases between. Produced via immunoSEQ multiplex PCR; TCRdb's table is partial and in-frame only. This table has some 15,000 clones, 93% appearing once. The V and J genes are TRBV5-4 and TRBJ2-3; D is perhaps TRBD2 (5 bases). The clonotype originates from an adult with Crohn's disease. The specimen was ileal tissue. The CDR3 protein is CASSPGSGSTDTQYF. DNA of the CDR3: TGTGCCAGCAGCCCGGGGAGCGGTAGCACAGATACGCAGTATTTT.